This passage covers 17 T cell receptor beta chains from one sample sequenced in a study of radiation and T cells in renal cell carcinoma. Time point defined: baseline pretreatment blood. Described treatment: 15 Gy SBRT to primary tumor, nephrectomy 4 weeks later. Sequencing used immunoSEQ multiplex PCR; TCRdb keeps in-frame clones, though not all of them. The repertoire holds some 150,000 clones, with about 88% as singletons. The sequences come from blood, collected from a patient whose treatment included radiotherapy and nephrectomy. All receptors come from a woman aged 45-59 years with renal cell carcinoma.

CDR3 bases: TGTGCCAGCAGCTTAGGCCACAGGGGGTTCGAGCAGTACTTC. Translated, it gives CASSLGHRGFEQYF. The V call is TRBV7-9, the J call TRBJ2-7, with 8 positions matching TRBD1. Germline V gives CDR1 SEHNR, CDR2 FQNEAQ (reference sequence). The CDR3 totals 14 residues. J lost 6 bases, V lost 1 base, and 5 bases had no gene match.

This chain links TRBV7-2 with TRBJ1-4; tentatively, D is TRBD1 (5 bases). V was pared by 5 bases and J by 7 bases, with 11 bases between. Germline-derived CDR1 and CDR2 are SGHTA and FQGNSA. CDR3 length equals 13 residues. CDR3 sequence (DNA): TGTGCCAGCAGCCTCGCGAGGGGTGAAAAACTGTTTTTT. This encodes CASSLARGEKLFF.

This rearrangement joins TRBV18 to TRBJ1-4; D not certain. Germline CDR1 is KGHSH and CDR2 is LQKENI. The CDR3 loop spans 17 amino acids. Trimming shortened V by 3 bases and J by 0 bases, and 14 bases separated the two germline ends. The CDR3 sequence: CASSPARSHPTNEKLFF. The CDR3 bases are TGTGCCAGCTCACCCGCGAGATCCCACCCAACTAATGAAAAACTGTTTTTT.

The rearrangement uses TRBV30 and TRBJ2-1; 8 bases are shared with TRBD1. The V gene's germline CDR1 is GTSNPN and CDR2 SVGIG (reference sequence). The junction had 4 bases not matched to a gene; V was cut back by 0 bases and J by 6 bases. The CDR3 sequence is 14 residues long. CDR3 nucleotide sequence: TGTGCCTGGAGTGTGGGACAGGCAGGCAATGAGCAGTTCTTC. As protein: CAWSVGQAGNEQFF.

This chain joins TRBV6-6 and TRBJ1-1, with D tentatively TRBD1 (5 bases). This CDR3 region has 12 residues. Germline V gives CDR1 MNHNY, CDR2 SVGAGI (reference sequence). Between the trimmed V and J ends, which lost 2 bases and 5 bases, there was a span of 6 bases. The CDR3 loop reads CASSYAGTEAFF. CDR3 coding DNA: TGTGCCAGCAGTTACGCAGGGACTGAAGCTTTCTTT.

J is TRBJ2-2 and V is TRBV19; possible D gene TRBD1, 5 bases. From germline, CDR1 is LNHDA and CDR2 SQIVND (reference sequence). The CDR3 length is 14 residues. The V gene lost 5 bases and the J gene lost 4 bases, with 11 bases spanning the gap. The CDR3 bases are TGTGCCAGTAGTCCACAGGTTTTCACCGGGGAGCTGTTTTTT. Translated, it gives CASSPQVFTGELFF.

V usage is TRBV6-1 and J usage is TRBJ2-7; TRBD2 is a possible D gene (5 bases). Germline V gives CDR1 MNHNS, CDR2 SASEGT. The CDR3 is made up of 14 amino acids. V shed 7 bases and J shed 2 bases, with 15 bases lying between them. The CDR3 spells CASTPSGIPYEQYF. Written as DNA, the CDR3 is TGTGCCAGCACGCCCTCCGGGATACCCTACGAGCAGTACTTC.

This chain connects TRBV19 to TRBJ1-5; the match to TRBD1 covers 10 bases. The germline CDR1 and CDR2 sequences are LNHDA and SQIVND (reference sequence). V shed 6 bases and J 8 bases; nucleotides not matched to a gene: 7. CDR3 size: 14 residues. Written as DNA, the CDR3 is TGTGCCAGTAGGAGACAGGGGGCGATTAAGCCCCAGCATTTT. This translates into CASRRQGAIKPQHF. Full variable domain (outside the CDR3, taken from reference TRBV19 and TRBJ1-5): DGGITQSPKYLFRKEGQNVTLSCEQNLNHDAMYWYRQDPGQGLRLIYYSQIVNDFQKGDIAEGYSVSREKKESFPLTVTSAQKNPTAFYLCASRRQGAIKPQHFGDGTRLSIL.

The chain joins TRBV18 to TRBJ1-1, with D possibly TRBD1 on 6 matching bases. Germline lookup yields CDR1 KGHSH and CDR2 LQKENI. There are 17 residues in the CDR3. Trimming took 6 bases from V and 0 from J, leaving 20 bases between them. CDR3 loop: CASSLRAGVAMNTEAFF. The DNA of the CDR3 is TGTGCCAGCTCGCTCCGGGCAGGGGTTGCAATGAACACTGAAGCTTTCTTT.

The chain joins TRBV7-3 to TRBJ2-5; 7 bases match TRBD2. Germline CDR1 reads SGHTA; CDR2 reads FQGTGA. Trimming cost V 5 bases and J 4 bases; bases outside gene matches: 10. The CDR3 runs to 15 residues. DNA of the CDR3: TGTGCCAGCAGCCTTGAAGAAGCGGGGTTAGAGACCCAGTACTTC. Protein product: CASSLEEAGLETQYF.

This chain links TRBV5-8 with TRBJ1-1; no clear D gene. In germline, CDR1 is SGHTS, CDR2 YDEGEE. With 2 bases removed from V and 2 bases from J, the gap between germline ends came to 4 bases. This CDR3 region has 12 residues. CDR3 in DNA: TGTGCCAGCAGCTTTCATAACACTGAAGCTTTCTTT. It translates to CASSFHNTEAFF. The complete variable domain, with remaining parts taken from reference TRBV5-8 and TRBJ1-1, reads EAGVTQSPTHLIKTRGQQATLRCSPISGHTSVYWYQQALGLGLQFLLWYDEGEERNRGNFPPRFSGRQFPNYSSELNVNALELEDSALYLCASSFHNTEAFFGQGTRLTVV.

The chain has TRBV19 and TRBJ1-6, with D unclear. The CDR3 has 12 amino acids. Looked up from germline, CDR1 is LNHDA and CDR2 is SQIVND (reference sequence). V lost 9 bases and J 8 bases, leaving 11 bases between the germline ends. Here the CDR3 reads CASRDGYSPLHF. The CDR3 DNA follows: TGTGCCAGCCGAGACGGTTATTCACCCCTCCACTTT.

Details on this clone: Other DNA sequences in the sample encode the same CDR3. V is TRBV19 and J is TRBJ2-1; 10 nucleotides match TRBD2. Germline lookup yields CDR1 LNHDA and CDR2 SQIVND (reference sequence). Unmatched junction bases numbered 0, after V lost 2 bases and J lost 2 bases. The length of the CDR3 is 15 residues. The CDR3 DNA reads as TGTGCCAGTAGTATAACTAGCGGGGCCTACAATGAGCAGTTCTTC. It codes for CASSITSGAYNEQFF.

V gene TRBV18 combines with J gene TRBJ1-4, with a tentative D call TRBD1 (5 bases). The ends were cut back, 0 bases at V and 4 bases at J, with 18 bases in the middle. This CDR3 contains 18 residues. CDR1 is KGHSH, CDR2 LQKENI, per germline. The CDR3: CASSPPRGTGTNNEKLFF. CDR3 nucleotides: TGTGCCAGCTCACCACCAAGAGGAACTGGGACTAATAATGAAAAACTGTTTTTT.

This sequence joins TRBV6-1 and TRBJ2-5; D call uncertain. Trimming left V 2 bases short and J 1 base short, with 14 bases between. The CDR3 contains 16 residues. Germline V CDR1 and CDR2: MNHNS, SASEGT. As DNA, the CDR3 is TGTGCCAGCAGTGAAAGCTTAGGCCCGCCCCAAGAGACCCAGTACTTC. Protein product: CASSESLGPPQETQYF.

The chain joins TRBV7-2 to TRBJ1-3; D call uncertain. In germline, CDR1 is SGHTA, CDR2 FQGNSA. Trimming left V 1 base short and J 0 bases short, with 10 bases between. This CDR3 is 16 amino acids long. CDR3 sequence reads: CASSLVGTSSGNTIYF. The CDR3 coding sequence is TGTGCCAGCAGCTTAGTGGGTACAAGCTCTGGAAACACCATATATTTT.

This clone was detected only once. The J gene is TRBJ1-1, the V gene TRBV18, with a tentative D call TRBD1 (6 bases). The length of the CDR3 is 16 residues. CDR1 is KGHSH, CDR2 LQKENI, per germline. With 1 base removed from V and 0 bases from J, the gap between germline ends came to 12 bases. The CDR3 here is CASSPRRGSVNTEAFF. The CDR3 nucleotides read TGTGCCAGCTCACCACGAAGGGGGTCGGTGAACACTGAAGCTTTCTTT.